This T cell receptor (beta chain) is from a study of T cells after yellow fever vaccination. It was through 5'RACE template switching that TCR cDNA was made, with a universal primer site and UMIs added. TCRdb itself ran the 5' RACE reads through MiXCR, one entry per CDR3 protein. The sample includes hundreds of thousands of distinct CDR3 sequences, approximately 13% of them seen just once. CDR3 size: 17 residues. Germline lookup yields CDR1 SGHDN and CDR2 FVKESK. Trimming removed 2 bases from V and 0 bases from J; junction bases left unmatched: 3. The study's findings and limits: It was a small share of clonotypes that appeared in both CD4 and CD8 compartments. Post-booster samples contained most primary-vaccination clones (approximately 96% CD4, almost 90% CD8).

As regards this clonotype: The antigen remains undetermined.

The sequencing here drew on PBMCs, taken on the day of the yellow fever booster vaccination. The source of this sequence is a man aged 30 to 39 who received the YFV17D yellow fever vaccine. The V and J genes are TRBV14 and TRBJ2-1; 11 bases match TRBD1. The CDR3 region has the DNA TGTGCCAGCAGCCAATTTGGACAGGGGGCCTCCTACAATGAGCAGTTCTTC. Encoded protein: CASSQFGQGASYNEQFF.